This TCR beta chain was sequenced in a study of blood T cell repertoires in COVID-19. Study summary: The study drew acute and convalescent COVID-19 samples from the United States, Italy and Spain. The analysed material was cDNA or gDNA that came from T cells, B-cell-depleted T cells, or PBMCs.

Recruited during active infection, patients (from Seattle) were subsequently followed longitudinally. This clone was observed a few times. This CDR3 contains 18 residues. V lost 8 bases to trimming and J lost 2 bases; unmatched junction nucleotides: 12. CDR1 MRHNA and CDR2 SNTAGT come from the germline V gene. Per the study methods: Quantification of nucleated cells was approximated via reference gene primer amplification. Measured with immunoSEQ multiplex PCR; TCRdb has only the in-frame clones, and not every one. Clonal size and the V and J genes are those of that table, whereas D and trimming came from the DNA. The repertoire includes fewer than 700,000 clones, 85% to 90% of them detected once, and about 8.2% sits in the top ten.

Sample: peripheral blood. The receptor was derived from a woman aged 45 to 65 with COVID-19, enrolled during active disease. The chain combines TRBV6-4 with TRBJ2-2, with 12 nucleotides matching TRBD2. CDR3 nucleotide sequence: TGTGCCAGCGCGCCGACTAGCGGGGGTTACATCAACACCGGGGAGCTGTTTTTT. Protein sequence: CASAPTSGGYINTGELFF.